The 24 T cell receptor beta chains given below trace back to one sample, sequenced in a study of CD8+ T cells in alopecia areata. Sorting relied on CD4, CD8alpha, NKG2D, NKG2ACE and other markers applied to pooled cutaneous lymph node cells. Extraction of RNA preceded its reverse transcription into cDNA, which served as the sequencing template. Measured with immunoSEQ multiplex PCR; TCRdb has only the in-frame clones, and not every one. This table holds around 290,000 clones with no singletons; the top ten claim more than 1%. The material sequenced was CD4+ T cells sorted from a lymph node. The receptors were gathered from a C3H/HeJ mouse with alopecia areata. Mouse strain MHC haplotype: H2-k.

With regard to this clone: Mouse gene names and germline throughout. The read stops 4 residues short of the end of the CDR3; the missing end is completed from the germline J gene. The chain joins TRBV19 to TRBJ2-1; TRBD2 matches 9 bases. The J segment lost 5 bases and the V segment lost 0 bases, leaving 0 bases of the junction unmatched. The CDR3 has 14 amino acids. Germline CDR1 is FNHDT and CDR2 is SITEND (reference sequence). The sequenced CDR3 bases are TGTGCCAGCAGTATAGACTGGGGGGATGCT. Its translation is CASSIDWGDA. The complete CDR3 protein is CASSIDWGDAEQFF.

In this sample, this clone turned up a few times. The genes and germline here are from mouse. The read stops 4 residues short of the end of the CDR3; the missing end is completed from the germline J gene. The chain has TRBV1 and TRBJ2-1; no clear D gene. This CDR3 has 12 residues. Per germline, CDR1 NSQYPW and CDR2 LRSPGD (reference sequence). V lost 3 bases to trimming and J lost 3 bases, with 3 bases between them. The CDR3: CTCSALYAEQFF. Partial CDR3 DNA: TGCACCTGCAGTGCCCTCTATGCT.

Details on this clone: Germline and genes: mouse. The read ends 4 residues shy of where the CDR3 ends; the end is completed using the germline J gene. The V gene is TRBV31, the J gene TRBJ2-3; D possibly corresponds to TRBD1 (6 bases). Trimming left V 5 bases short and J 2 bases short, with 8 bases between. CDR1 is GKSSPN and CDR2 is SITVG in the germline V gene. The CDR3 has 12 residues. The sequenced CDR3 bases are TGTGCCTGGGGGGACAATGCAGAA. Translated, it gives CAWGDNAE. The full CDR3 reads CAWGDNAETLYF.

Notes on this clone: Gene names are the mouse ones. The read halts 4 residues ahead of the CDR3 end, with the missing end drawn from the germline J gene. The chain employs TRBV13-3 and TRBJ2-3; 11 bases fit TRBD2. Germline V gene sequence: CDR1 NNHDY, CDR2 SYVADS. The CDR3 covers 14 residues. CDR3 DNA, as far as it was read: TGTGGCAACTGGGGGGGCGAGAGTGCAGAA. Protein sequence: CGNWGGESAE. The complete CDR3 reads CGNWGGESAETLYF.

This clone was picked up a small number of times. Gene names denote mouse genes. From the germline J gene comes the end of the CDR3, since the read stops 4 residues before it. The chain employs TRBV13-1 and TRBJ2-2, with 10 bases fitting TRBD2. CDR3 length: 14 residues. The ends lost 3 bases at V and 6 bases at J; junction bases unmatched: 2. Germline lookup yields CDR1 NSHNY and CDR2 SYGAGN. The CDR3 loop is CASSGLGGPGQLYF. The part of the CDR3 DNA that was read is TGTGCCAGCAGTGGACTGGGGGGCCCCGGG.

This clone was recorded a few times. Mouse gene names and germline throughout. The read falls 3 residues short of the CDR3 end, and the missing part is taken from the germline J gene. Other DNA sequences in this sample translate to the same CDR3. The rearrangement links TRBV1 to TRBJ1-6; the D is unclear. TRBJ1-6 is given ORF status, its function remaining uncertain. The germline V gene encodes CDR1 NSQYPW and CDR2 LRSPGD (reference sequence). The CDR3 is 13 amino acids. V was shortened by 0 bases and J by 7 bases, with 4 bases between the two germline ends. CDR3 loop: CTCSAEQNSPLYF. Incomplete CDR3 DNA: TGCACCTGCAGTGCAGAGCAGAATTCGCCC.

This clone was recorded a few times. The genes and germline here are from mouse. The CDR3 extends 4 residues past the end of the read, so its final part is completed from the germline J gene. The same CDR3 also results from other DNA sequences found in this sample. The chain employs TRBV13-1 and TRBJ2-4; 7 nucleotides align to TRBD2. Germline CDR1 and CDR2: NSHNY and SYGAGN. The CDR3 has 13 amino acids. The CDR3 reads CASSDWGLNTLYF. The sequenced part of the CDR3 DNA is TGTGCCAGCAGTGACTGGGGGTTAAAC.

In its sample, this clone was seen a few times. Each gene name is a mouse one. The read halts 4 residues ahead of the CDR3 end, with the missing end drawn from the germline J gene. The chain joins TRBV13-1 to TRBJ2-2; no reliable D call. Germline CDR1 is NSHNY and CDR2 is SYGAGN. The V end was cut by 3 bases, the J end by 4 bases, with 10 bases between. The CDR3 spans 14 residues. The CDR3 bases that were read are TGTGCCAGCAGTGGCGGCGTGGGCACCGGG. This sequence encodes CASSGGVGTG. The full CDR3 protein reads CASSGGVGTGQLYF.

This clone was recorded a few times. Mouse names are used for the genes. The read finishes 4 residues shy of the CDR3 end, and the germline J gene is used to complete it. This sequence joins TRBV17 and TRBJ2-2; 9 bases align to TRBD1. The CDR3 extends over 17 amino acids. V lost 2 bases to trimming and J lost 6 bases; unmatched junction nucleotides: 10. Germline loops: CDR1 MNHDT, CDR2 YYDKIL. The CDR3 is CASSRIPDRGGAGQLYF. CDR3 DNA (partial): TGTGCTAGCAGTAGAATACCGGACAGGGGAGGGGCCGGG.

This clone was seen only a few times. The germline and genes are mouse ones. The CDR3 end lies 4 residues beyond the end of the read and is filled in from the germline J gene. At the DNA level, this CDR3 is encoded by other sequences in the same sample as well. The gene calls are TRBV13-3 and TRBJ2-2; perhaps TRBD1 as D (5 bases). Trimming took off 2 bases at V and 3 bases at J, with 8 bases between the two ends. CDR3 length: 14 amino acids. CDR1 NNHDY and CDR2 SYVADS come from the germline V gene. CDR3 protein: CASSDRADTGQLYF. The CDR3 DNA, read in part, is TGTGCCAGCAGTGACAGGGCAGACACCGGG.

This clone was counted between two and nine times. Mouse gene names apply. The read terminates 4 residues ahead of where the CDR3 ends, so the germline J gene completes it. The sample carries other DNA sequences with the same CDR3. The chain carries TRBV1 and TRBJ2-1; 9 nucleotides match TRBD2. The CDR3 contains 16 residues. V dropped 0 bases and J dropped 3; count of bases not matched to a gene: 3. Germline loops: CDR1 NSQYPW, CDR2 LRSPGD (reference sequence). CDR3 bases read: TGCACCTGCAGTGCAGATCTGACTGGGGGCTATGCT. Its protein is CTCSADLTGGYA. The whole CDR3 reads CTCSADLTGGYAEQFF.

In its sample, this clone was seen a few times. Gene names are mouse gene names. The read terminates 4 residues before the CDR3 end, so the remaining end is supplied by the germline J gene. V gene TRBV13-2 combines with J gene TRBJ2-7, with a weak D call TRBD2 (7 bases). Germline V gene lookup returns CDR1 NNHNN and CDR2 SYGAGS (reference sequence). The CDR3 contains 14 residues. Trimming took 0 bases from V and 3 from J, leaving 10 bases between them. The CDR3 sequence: CASGDGGGHYEQYF. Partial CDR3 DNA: TGTGCCAGCGGTGATGGAGGGGGGCACTAT.

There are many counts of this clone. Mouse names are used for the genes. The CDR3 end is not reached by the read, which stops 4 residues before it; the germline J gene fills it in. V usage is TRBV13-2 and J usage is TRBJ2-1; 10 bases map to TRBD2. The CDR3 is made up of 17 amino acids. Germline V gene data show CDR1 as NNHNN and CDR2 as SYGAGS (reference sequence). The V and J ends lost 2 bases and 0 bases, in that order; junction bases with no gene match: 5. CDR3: CASGDPGLGDNYAEQFF. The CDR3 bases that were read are TGTGCCAGCGGTGACCCCGGACTGGGGGATAACTATGCT.

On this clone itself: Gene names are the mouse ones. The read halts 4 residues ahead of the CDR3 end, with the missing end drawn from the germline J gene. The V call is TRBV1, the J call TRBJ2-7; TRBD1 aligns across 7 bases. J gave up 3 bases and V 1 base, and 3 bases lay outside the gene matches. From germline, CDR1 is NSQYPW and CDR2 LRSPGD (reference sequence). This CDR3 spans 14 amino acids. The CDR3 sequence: CTCSAGDSNYEQYF. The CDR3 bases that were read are TGCACCTGCAGTGCAGGGGACAGTAACTAT.

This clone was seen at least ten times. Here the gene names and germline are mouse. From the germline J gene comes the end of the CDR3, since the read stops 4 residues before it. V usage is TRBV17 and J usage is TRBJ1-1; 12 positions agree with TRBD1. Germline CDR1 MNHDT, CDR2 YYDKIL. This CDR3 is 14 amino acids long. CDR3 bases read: TGTGCTAGCAGGCGGGACAGGGGGCGCGGA. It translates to CASRRDRGRG. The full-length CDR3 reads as CASRRDRGRGEVFF.

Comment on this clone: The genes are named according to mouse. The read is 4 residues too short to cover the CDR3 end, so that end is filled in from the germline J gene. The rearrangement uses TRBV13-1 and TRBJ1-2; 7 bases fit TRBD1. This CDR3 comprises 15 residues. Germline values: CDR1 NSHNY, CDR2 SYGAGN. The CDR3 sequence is CASSGQTGWGSDYTF. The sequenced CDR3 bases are TGTGCCAGCAGTGGCCAGACAGGGTGGGGGTCC.

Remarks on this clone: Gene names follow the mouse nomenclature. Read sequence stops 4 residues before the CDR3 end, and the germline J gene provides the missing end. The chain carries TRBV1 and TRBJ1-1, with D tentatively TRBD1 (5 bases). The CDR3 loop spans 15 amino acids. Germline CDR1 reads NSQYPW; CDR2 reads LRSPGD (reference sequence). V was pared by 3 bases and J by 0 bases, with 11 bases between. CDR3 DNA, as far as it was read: TGCACCTGCAGTGCGCGACAGAACACAAACACA. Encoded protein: CTCSARQNTNT. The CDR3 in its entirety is CTCSARQNTNTEVFF.

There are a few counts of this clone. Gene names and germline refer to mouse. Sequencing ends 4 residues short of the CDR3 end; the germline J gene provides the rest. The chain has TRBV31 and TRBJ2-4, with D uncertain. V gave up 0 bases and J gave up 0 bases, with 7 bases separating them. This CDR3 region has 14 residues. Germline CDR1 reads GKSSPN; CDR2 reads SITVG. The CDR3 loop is CAWSLAGSQNTLYF. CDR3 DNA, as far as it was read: TGTGCCTGGAGTCTAGCTGGTAGTCAAAAC. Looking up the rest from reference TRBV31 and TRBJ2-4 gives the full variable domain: AQTIHQWPVAEIKAVGSPLSLGCTIKGKSSPNLYWYWQATGGTLQQLFYSITVGQVESVVQLNLSASRPKDDQFILSTEKLLLSHSGFYLCAWSLAGSQNTLYFGAGTRLSVL.

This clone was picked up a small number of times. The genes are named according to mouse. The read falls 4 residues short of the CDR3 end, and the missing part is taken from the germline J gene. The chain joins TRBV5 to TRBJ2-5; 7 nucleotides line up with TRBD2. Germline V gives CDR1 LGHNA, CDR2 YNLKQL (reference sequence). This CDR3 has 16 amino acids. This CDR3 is CASSQDWWGERDTQYF. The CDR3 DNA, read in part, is TGTGCCAGCAGCCAAGATTGGTGGGGGGAACGAGAC.

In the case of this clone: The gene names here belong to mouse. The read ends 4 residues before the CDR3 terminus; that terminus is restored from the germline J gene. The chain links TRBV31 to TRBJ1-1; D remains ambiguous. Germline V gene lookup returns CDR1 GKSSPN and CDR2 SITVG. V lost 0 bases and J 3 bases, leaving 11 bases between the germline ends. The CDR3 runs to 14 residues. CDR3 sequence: CAWSLVGRDTEVFF. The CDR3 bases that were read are TGTGCCTGGAGTCTAGTGGGGAGGGACACA.

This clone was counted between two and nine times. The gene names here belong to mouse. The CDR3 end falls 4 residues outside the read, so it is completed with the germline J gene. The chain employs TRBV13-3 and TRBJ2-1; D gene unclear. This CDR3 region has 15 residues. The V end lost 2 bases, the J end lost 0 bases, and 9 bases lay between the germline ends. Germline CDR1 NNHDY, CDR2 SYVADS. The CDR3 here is CASSEAGLNYAEQFF. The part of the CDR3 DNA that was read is TGTGCCAGCAGTGAAGCAGGCCTTAACTATGCT.

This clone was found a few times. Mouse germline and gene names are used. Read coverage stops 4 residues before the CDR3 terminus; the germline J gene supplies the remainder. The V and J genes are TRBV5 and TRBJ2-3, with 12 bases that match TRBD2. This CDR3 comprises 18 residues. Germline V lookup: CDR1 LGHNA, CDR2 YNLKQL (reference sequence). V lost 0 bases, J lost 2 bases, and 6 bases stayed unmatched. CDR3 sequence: CASSQDLRDWGDAETLYF. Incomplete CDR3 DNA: TGTGCCAGCAGCCAAGATCTCCGGGACTGGGGGGATGCAGAA.

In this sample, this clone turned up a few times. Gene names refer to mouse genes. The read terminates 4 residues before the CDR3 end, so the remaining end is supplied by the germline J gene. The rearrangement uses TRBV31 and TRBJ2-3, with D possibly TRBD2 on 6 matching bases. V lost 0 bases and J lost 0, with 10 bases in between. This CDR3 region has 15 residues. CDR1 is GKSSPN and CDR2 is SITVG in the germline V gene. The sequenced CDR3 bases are TGTGCCTGGAGTCTACATGGGGGTAGTGCAGAA. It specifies CAWSLHGGSAE. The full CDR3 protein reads CAWSLHGGSAETLYF.

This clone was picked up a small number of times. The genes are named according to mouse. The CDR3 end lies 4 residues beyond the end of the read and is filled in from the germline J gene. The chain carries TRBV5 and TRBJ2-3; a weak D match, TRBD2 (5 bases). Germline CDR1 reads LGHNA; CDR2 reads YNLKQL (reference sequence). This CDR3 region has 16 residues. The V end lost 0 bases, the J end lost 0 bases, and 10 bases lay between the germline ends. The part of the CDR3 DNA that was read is TGTGCCAGCAGCCAAGATCCTGGGTTTAGTGCAGAA. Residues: CASSQDPGFSAE. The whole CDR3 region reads CASSQDPGFSAETLYF.